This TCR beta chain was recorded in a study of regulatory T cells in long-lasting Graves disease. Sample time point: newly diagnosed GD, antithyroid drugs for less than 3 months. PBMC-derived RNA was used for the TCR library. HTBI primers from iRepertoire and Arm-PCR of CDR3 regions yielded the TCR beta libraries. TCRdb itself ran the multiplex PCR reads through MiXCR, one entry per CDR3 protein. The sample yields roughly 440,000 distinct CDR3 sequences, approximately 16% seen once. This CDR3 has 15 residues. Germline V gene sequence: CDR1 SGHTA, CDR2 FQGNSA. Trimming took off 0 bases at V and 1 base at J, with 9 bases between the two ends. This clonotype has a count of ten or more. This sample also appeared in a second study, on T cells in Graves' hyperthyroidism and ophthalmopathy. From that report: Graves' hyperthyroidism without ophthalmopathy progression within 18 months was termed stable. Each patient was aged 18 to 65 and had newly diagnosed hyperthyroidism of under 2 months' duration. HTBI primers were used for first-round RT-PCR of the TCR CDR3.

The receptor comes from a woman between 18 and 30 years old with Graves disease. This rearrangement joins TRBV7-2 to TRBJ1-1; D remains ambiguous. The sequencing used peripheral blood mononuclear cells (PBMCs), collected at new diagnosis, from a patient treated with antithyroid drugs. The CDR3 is CASSLANRGNTEAFF. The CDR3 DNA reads TGTGCCAGCAGCTTAGCTAACAGAGGGAACACTGAAGCTTTCTTT.